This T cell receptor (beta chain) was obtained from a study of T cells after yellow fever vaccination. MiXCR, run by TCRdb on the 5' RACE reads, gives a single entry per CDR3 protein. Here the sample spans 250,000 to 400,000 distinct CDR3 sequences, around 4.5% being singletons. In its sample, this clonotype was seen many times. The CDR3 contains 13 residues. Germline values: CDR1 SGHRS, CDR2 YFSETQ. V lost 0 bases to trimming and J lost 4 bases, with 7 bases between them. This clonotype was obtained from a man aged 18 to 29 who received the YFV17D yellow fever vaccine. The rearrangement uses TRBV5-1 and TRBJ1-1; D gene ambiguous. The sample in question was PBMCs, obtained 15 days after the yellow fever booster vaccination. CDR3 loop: CASSLEVGTEAFF. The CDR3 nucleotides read TGCGCCAGCAGCTTGGAAGTGGGCACTGAAGCTTTCTTT.